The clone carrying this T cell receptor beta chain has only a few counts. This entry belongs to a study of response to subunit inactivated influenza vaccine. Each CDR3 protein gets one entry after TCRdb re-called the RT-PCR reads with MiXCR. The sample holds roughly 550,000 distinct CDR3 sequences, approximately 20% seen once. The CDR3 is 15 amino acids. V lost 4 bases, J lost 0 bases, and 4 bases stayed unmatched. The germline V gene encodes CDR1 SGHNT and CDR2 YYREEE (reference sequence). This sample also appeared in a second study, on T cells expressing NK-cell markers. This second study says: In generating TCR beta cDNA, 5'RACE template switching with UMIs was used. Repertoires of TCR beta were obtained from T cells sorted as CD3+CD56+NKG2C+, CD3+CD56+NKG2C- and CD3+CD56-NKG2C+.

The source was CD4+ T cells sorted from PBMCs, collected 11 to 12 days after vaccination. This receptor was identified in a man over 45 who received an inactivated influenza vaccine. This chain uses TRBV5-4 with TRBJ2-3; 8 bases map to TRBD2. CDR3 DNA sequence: TGTGCCAGCAGCCGACTAGCGTTTAGCACAGATACGCAGTATTTT. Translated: CASSRLAFSTDTQYF. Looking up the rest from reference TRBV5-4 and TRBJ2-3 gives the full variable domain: ETGVTQSPTHLIKTRGQQVTLRCSSQSGHNTVSWYQQALGQGPQFIFQYYREEENGRGNFPPRFSGLQFPNYSSELNVNALELDDSALYLCASSRLAFSTDTQYFGPGTRLTVL.